Below are 22 T cell receptor beta chains sequenced from a single sample in a study of control samples from healthy donors and cancer patients. TCRdb's copy holds only in-frame clones and misses some; the assay was immunoSEQ multiplex PCR. The sample includes tens of thousands of clones, around nine tenths seen only once; the top ten take more than 5.5%. The source material was blood. Every receptor here comes from a man aged 45-65 years in good health.

V gene TRBV6-2 or TRBV6-3 combines with J gene TRBJ1-1, with no clear D. The CDR3 contains 13 residues. V gave up 4 bases and J gave up 5 bases, with 11 bases separating them. The germline V gene has CDR1 MNHEY and CDR2 SVGEGT. CDR3 nucleotides: TGTGCCAGCAGTTCCATCAGCGAAACTGAAGCTTTCTTT. Translated: CASSSISETEAFF.

This sequence joins TRBV18 and TRBJ1-1; TRBD1 aligns across 7 bases. The V gene end was trimmed by 2 bases and the J gene end by 6 bases; junction bases not matched to a gene: 9. The germline gives CDR1 KGHSH, CDR2 LQKENI. This CDR3 spans 15 amino acids. Here the CDR3 reads CASSPNGQVSSEAFF. CDR3 coding DNA: TGTGCCAGCTCACCAAACGGACAGGTCTCTTCTGAAGCTTTCTTT.

V and J are TRBV27 and TRBJ2-1; 9 nucleotides align to TRBD1. The CDR3 has 15 amino acids. Trimming at V came to 2 bases and at J to 7 bases, leaving 6 bases not matched to a gene. Germline assignment: CDR1 MNHEY and CDR2 SMNVEV (reference sequence). CDR3 sequence (DNA): TGTGCCAGCAGTTTACGCGCACAGGGGGCAAATGAGCAGTTCTTC. Translating it yields CASSLRAQGANEQFF.

This clone was seen only once. The chain recombines TRBV11-2 with TRBJ2-5; TRBD2 aligns across 12 bases. Germline trimming cut 3 bases from V and 5 bases from J; bases unmatched to any gene: 16. CDR1 SGHAT and CDR2 FQNNGV come from the germline V gene. This CDR3 spans 19 amino acids. The CDR3 DNA is TGTGCCAGCAGCTTTTGGATTAGGGCTAGCGGGGGGGCTGAGGAGACCCAGTACTTC. This codes for CASSFWIRASGGAEETQYF.

J is TRBJ2-1 and V is TRBV4-2; perhaps TRBD1 as D (6 bases). This CDR3 has 13 amino acids. The germline CDR1 and CDR2 sequences are LGHNA and YNFKEQ. V lost 4 bases and J lost 5, with 9 bases in between. The CDR3: CASSPQGNNEQFF. CDR3 sequence (DNA): TGTGCCAGCAGCCCCCAGGGGAACAATGAGCAGTTCTTC.

V is TRBV5-1 and J is TRBJ1-3; 7 positions match TRBD1. The germline V gene encodes CDR1 SGHRS and CDR2 YFSETQ. This CDR3 is built from 14 residues. The V segment lost 7 bases and the J segment 3 bases; nucleotides outside the gene matches: 7. The CDR3 nucleotides read TGCGCCAGCGGCGACAGGGTTGGTGGAAACACCATATATTTT. The encoded protein is CASGDRVGGNTIYF.

The chain links TRBV7-9 to TRBJ1-2; 7 nucleotides agree with TRBD1. Germline V lookup: CDR1 SEHNR, CDR2 FQNEAQ (reference sequence). The CDR3 is 12 residues long. J gave up 7 bases and V 5 bases, and 4 bases lay outside the gene matches. The CDR3 DNA sequence: TGTGCCAGCAGCACTTACAGGGGTGGCTACACCTTC. Translation: CASSTYRGGYTF.

The chain uses TRBV11-2 and TRBJ1-1; D unclear. Deletions cut 3 bases from V and 7 bases from J, with 15 bases between. Germline CDR1 and CDR2: SGHAT and FQNNGV. The CDR3 spans 14 residues. The DNA for the CDR3 is TGTGCCAGCAGCTTTGGGTCGGGGAACGGTGAAGCTTTCTTT. This codes for CASSFGSGNGEAFF.

The CDR3: CATLAGTDTQYF. The CDR3, as DNA: TGTGCCACACTGGCCGGAACTGATACGCAGTATTTT. This chain uses TRBV3-1 (or the pseudogene TRBV3-2) with TRBJ2-3, with D hard to call. The CDR3 is 12 residues long. Trimming stripped 10 bases from V and 6 bases from J, with 14 bases between. From germline, CDR1 is LGHDT and CDR2 YNNKEL (reference sequence).

The rearrangement uses TRBV25-1 and TRBJ1-6, with D unclear. The germline CDR1 and CDR2 sequences are MGHDK and SYGVNS. With 3 bases removed from V and 5 bases from J, the gap between germline ends came to 14 bases. The CDR3 extends over 16 amino acids. Written as DNA, the CDR3 is TGTGCCAGCAGTGAGAAGGTCGGCGTCGATAATTCACCCCTCCACTTT. Translating it yields CASSEKVGVDNSPLHF.

The V and J genes are TRBV6-4 and TRBJ1-4; 9 nucleotides match TRBD1. The V gene's germline CDR1 is MRHNA and CDR2 SNTAGT. V lost 3 bases to trimming and J lost 9 bases; unmatched junction nucleotides: 5. The CDR3 totals 14 residues. DNA for the CDR3: TGTGCCAGCAGTGAAACAGGGGGCGTCAAAAAACTGTTTTTT. Translation gives CASSETGGVKKLFF.

The rearrangement uses TRBV19 and TRBJ2-7, with D possibly matching TRBD2 (6 bases). CDR1 and CDR2 from the germline V gene are LNHDA and SQIVND (reference sequence). The CDR3 totals 17 residues. V lost 1 base and J 0 bases, leaving 16 bases between the germline ends. The CDR3 is CASSIGPLRDFSYEQYF. The DNA of the CDR3 is TGTGCCAGTAGTATAGGCCCTTTGAGGGACTTCTCCTACGAGCAGTACTTC.

The chain couples TRBV19 to TRBJ1-4; no firm D call. Germline V lookup: CDR1 LNHDA, CDR2 SQIVND (reference sequence). The ends were cut back, 6 bases at V and 7 bases at J, with 9 bases in the middle. CDR3 length equals 12 residues. The CDR3 reads CASSPSGEKLFF. In nucleotides, the CDR3 is TGTGCCAGTAGCCCCTCGGGTGAAAAACTGTTTTTT.

The CDR3 sequence: CASSQDYGGSSYEQYF. The CDR3 region has the DNA TGCGCCAGCAGCCAAGATTACGGGGGGAGTTCCTACGAGCAGTACTTC. V and J are TRBV4-3 and TRBJ2-7; TRBD2 matches 7 bases. The CDR3 has 16 residues. CDR1 LGHNA and CDR2 YSLEER come from the germline V gene. V dropped 0 bases and J dropped 1; count of bases not matched to a gene: 6.

The rearrangement links TRBV7-6 to TRBJ1-3; no firm D call. CDR3 length: 15 amino acids. Trimming took 6 bases from V and 0 from J, leaving 12 bases between them. From germline, CDR1 is SGHVS and CDR2 FNYEAQ. The CDR3 bases are TGTGCCAGCAGTTATGGACTCCACTCTGGAAACACCATATATTTT. Encoded protein: CASSYGLHSGNTIYF.

V and J are TRBV4-1 and TRBJ1-2; 8 nucleotides agree with TRBD1. The germline CDR1 and CDR2 sequences are MGHRA and YSYEKL. The trim removed 4 bases at V and 4 bases at J, leaving 8 bases unmatched. The CDR3 runs 15 residues. CDR3 nucleotide sequence: TGCGCCAGCAGCCCGACAGGGGAGAGCGGCTATGGCTACACCTTC. Encoded protein: CASSPTGESGYGYTF.

J is TRBJ2-5 and V is TRBV11-3, with D uncertain. The V gene lost 2 bases and the J gene lost 2 bases, with 15 bases spanning the gap. Per the germline V gene, CDR1 is SGHNT and CDR2 is YENEEA. The CDR3 is 16 residues long. In DNA form, the CDR3 reads TGTGCCAGCAGCTTATTACCCCTGAGGAAACAAGAGACCCAGTACTTC. Protein: CASSLLPLRKQETQYF.

In its sample, this clone was seen a few times. This sequence joins TRBV19 and TRBJ1-6, with D unclear. CDR1 LNHDA and CDR2 SQIVND come from the germline V gene (reference sequence). The CDR3 extends over 16 amino acids. The V gene lost 3 bases and the J gene lost 0 bases, with 9 bases spanning the gap. CDR3 sequence reads: CASSIGFISYNSPLHF. CDR3 DNA sequence: TGTGCCAGTAGTATCGGTTTTATCTCCTATAATTCACCCCTCCACTTT. The full variable domain, completed using reference TRBV19 and TRBJ1-6, is DGGITQSPKYLFRKEGQNVTLSCEQNLNHDAMYWYRQDPGQGLRLIYYSQIVNDFQKGDIAEGYSVSREKKESFPLTVTSAQKNPTAFYLCASSIGFISYNSPLHFGNGTRLTVT.

This sequence joins TRBV11-2 and TRBJ1-4; possible D gene TRBD1, 5 bases. This CDR3 region has 14 residues. V shed 0 bases and J shed 14 bases, with 16 bases lying between them. The germline CDR1 and CDR2 sequences are SGHAT and FQNNGV. The CDR3 coding sequence is TGTGCCAGCAGCTTAGATTCAGGGAGGGATTGGCTGTTTTTT. It specifies CASSLDSGRDWLFF.

The chain carries TRBV9 and TRBJ1-2; 10 nucleotides agree with TRBD1. This CDR3 has 15 amino acids. V shed 0 bases, J shed 3 bases, and the junction held 2 bases outside the gene matches. The germline CDR1 and CDR2 sequences are SGDLS and YYNGEE. The CDR3 region is CASSVGDRGHYGYTF. In DNA form, the CDR3 reads TGTGCCAGCAGCGTAGGGGACAGGGGACACTATGGCTACACCTTC.

J is TRBJ1-1 and V is TRBV18, with unresolved D. Trimming took 1 base from V and 7 from J, leaving 13 bases between them. The germline V gene encodes CDR1 KGHSH and CDR2 LQKENI. The CDR3 loop spans 14 amino acids. The CDR3 loop is CASSPLTPEHEAFF. In DNA, the CDR3 is TGTGCCAGCTCACCACTGACACCGGAGCATGAAGCTTTCTTT.

Here the CDR3 DNA reads TGTGCCAGCAGTGAATGGGGGCCCGACAATCAGCCCCAGCATTTT. Its protein product is CASSEWGPDNQPQHF. The V and J genes are TRBV25-1 and TRBJ1-5; tentatively, D is TRBD1 (6 bases). V lost 1 base and J 3 bases, leaving 10 bases between the germline ends. The CDR3 covers 15 residues. Per germline, CDR1 MGHDK and CDR2 SYGVNS.